The clone carrying this T cell receptor beta chain occurred many times. No antigen is known for it. The data are from a study of T cell repertoires in cytomegalovirus infection. Findings of the study overall: People with CMV and the relevant HLA were identified by cumulative public TCR beta family frequency. CMV-specific TCR beta clonotypes restricted by HLA-C dominated the ex vivo response.

TCRdb re-called the reads with MiXCR, one entry per CDR3 protein. The table lists about 130,000 distinct CDR3 sequences, roughly 8.2% of them singletons. V was clipped by 0 bases and J by 5 bases, with 4 bases between them. Germline V gives CDR1 SGHTA, CDR2 FQGNSA. This CDR3 has 12 amino acids. The clonotype was recovered from a human donor in good health (CMV status not recorded). Some clones in this sample may be carry-over from other donors' samples. V gene TRBV7-2 combines with J gene TRBJ2-5; D ambiguous. The sample taken for sequencing was PBMCs. Here the CDR3 reads CASSLAGETQYF. The CDR3, as DNA: TGTGCCAGCAGCTTAGCGGGGGAGACCCAGTACTTC.